These 22 T cell receptor beta chains were all obtained from the same sample, sequenced in a study of blood T cell repertoires in COVID-19. Method: immunoSEQ multiplex PCR; TCRdb's copy keeps in-frame clones and lacks some. The sample holds 150,000 to 200,000 clones, about 83% seen once. Sequenced material: peripheral blood. All receptors derive from a man between 18 and 29 years old with active or convalescent COVID-19.

This chain joins TRBV10-3 and TRBJ1-4, with 9 bases aligning to TRBD1. CDR1 and CDR2 (germline): ENHRY, SYGVKD. J lost 5 bases, V lost 2 bases, and 12 bases had no gene match. The CDR3 totals 18 residues. CDR3 coding DNA: TGTGCCATCAGTGAGCCGGGACAGGGAAGGTGGGGCAATGAAAAACTGTTTTTT. Translated: CAISEPGQGRWGNEKLFF.

This chain connects TRBV7-2 to TRBJ2-2, with D possibly being TRBD2 (6 bases). V was pared by 1 base and J by 6 bases, with 9 bases between. This CDR3 spans 14 amino acids. Germline values: CDR1 SGHTA, CDR2 FQGNSA. The CDR3 nucleotides read TGTGCCAGCAGCTTAGTTTCGGGAGCCGGGGAGCTGTTTTTT. It encodes CASSLVSGAGELFF.

The chain combines TRBV15 with TRBJ2-2, with 8 nucleotides matching TRBD1. Germline V lookup: CDR1 LNHNV, CDR2 YYDKDF (reference sequence). The CDR3 is 15 amino acids. J lost 9 bases, V lost 0 bases, and 6 bases had no gene match. Here the CDR3 DNA reads TGTGCCACCAGCAGAGATCGGGCAGGGGGCAGGGAGCTGTTTTTT. Translation: CATSRDRAGGRELFF.

The genes are TRBV5-4 and TRBJ2-7; TRBD2 matches 7 bases. The CDR3 has 15 residues. Germline lookup yields CDR1 SGHNT and CDR2 YYREEE (reference sequence). The J segment lost 0 bases and the V segment lost 0 bases, leaving 3 bases of the junction unmatched. The CDR3 loop reads CASSLERDDSYEQYF. The CDR3 nucleotides are TGTGCCAGCAGCTTGGAGCGGGATGACTCCTACGAGCAGTACTTC.

The rearrangement uses TRBV7-2 and TRBJ2-4, with TRBD1 identical over 9 bases. With 6 bases clipped from V and 1 base from J, the junction kept 7 bases outside the gene matches. The germline V gene encodes CDR1 SGHTA and CDR2 FQGNSA. The CDR3 sequence is 16 residues long. The CDR3 DNA follows: TGTGCCAGCAGTTTCCGGACAGGGGCGGCCAAAAACATTCAGTACTTC. This codes for CASSFRTGAAKNIQYF.

DNA of the CDR3: TGTGCCAGCAGCCAGACAGGGTACGAGCAGTACTTC. It encodes CASSQTGYEQYF. The gene calls are TRBV3-1 (or the pseudogene TRBV3-2) and TRBJ2-7, with TRBD1 matching 7 bases. The CDR3 totals 12 residues. V lost 3 bases to trimming and J lost 4 bases; unmatched junction nucleotides: 0. Germline V CDR1 and CDR2: LGHDT, YNNKEL (reference sequence).

The chain combines TRBV5-6 with TRBJ1-1; a weak D match, TRBD1 (6 bases). The CDR3 spans 17 residues. Germline loops: CDR1 SGHDT, CDR2 YYEEEE. V was clipped by 4 bases and J by 0 bases, with 19 bases between them. This chain's CDR3 is CASSPEGGSRLNTEAFF. The CDR3 bases are TGTGCCAGCAGCCCAGAGGGGGGGTCGCGGCTGAACACTGAAGCTTTCTTT.

Comment on this clone: Distinct nucleotide sequences in the sample also encode this CDR3. The chain combines TRBV19 with TRBJ1-5; 10 bases align to TRBD1. Unmatched junction bases numbered 1, after V lost 1 base and J lost 4 bases. Germline lookup yields CDR1 LNHDA and CDR2 SQIVND (reference sequence). The CDR3 is 15 amino acids. CDR3 bases: TGTGCCAGTAGTATAGGGACAGGGGGGAATCAGCCCCAGCATTTT. Translated, it gives CASSIGTGGNQPQHF.

The J gene is TRBJ2-3, the V gene TRBV30, with D possibly TRBD2 on 6 matching bases. The CDR3 sequence is 14 residues long. With 4 bases removed from V and 3 bases from J, the gap between germline ends came to 14 bases. Germline assignment: CDR1 GTSNPN and CDR2 SVGIG (reference sequence). This chain's CDR3 is CAWKAGSRTDTQYF. The CDR3 region has the DNA TGTGCCTGGAAAGCGGGCTCGAGGACAGATACGCAGTATTTT.

The V gene is TRBV15, the J gene TRBJ2-3, with a possible D match to TRBD2 (6 bases). The CDR3 extends over 16 amino acids. Germline V gene lookup returns CDR1 LNHNV and CDR2 YYDKDF (reference sequence). The V end lost 8 bases, the J end lost 0 bases, and 18 bases lay between the germline ends. The CDR3 DNA reads TGTGCCACCCAGGAAAATCCCGGGACTAGCACAGATACGCAGTATTTT. Its protein is CATQENPGTSTDTQYF.

This chain joins TRBV27 and TRBJ2-1; D is perhaps TRBD1 (6 bases). The CDR3 extends over 13 amino acids. Germline-derived CDR1 and CDR2 are MNHEY and SMNVEV (reference sequence). V was shortened by 2 bases and J by 8 bases, with 10 bases between the two germline ends. In DNA, the CDR3 is TGTGCCAGCAGTTTACGTGGACAGTATGAGCAGTTCTTC. Residues: CASSLRGQYEQFF.

The chain couples TRBV7-2 to TRBJ1-5; 10 bases are a match to TRBD1. The CDR3 consists of 15 residues. Germline V gene lookup returns CDR1 SGHTA and CDR2 FQGNSA. With V trimmed by 2 bases and J by 5 bases, 3 bases remained unmatched. The CDR3 bases are TGTGCCAGCAGCTTAACCGGGACAGGGGATCAGCCCCAGCATTTT. The encoded protein is CASSLTGTGDQPQHF.

This chain uses TRBV14 with TRBJ1-2; no reliable D call. The V and J ends lost 2 bases and 7 bases respectively, with 5 bases between them. The CDR3 has 11 residues. Germline CDR1 reads SGHDN; CDR2 reads FVKESK. The CDR3 reads CASSQSGGYTF. The DNA of the CDR3 is TGTGCCAGCAGCCAAAGCGGTGGCTACACCTTC.

This clone is a singleton in its sample. The J gene is TRBJ1-2, the V gene TRBV5-6; D gene uncertain. Trimming shortened V by 3 bases and J by 7 bases, and 13 bases separated the two germline ends. The V gene's germline CDR1 is SGHDT and CDR2 YYEEEE. The CDR3 has 13 amino acids. CDR3 nucleotide sequence: TGTGCCAGCAGCTCCCTAATGGCGGGTGGCTACACCTTC. As protein: CASSSLMAGGYTF.

This clone was found once. This chain connects TRBV14 to TRBJ1-6; 8 nucleotides line up with TRBD1. The CDR3 sequence is 18 residues long. The trim removed 3 bases at V and 8 bases at J, leaving 15 bases unmatched. Germline V lookup: CDR1 SGHDN, CDR2 FVKESK. The CDR3: CASSHRRTDRGRYSPLHF. The CDR3 DNA reads as TGTGCCAGCAGCCATCGGCGGACCGACAGGGGCCGATATTCACCCCTCCACTTT.

The chain has TRBV4-1 and TRBJ1-1, with D unresolved. The CDR3 runs to 14 residues. Germline V gives CDR1 MGHRA, CDR2 YSYEKL. Trimming cost V 5 bases and J 3 bases, with 13 bases left between them. This CDR3 reads CASSVSPADTEAFF. The DNA for the CDR3 is TGCGCCAGCAGCGTAAGCCCCGCGGACACTGAAGCTTTCTTT.

This chain links TRBV5-1 with TRBJ2-5; D is perhaps TRBD1 (7 bases). Trimming took 3 bases from V and 5 from J, leaving 14 bases between them. This CDR3 is 14 amino acids long. The germline V gene has CDR1 SGHRS and CDR2 YFSETQ. CDR3 amino acids: CASSSQTGRETQYF. The CDR3 nucleotides are TGCGCCAGCAGCTCTCAGACAGGGAGGGAGACCCAGTACTTC.

This chain uses TRBV19 with TRBJ2-7; D gene ambiguous. There are 14 residues in the CDR3. V gave up 1 base and J gave up 1 base, with 8 bases separating them. Germline V gene data show CDR1 as LNHDA and CDR2 as SQIVND (reference sequence). CDR3 bases: TGTGCCAGTAGTATAGGGGCGTTGTCCTACGAGCAGTACTTC. This translates into CASSIGALSYEQYF.

The chain combines TRBV5-6 with TRBJ2-5; maybe TRBD2 (5 bases). The germline V gene has CDR1 SGHDT and CDR2 YYEEEE. The length of the CDR3 is 13 residues. V gave up 2 bases and J gave up 5 bases, with 10 bases separating them. CDR3 in amino acids: CASSFTSLETQYF. The CDR3 bases are TGTGCCAGCAGCTTCACTAGTCTGGAGACCCAGTACTTC.

The genes are TRBV27 and TRBJ1-1; the D gene is possibly TRBD1 (5 bases). This CDR3 region has 15 residues. V lost 1 base and J 4 bases, leaving 13 bases between the germline ends. CDR1 and CDR2 from the germline V gene are MNHEY and SMNVEV (reference sequence). The CDR3 loop reads CASSLYGGKSTEAFF. CDR3 bases: TGTGCCAGCAGTTTATATGGGGGGAAGAGCACTGAAGCTTTCTTT.

In its sample, this clone was seen a few times. The chain is built from TRBV29-1 and TRBJ2-7; no clear D. CDR3 length: 14 residues. V dropped 0 bases and J dropped 0 bases, with 9 bases sitting between them. The germline V gene encodes CDR1 SQVTM and CDR2 ANQGSEA. CDR3 nucleotide sequence: TGCAGCGTTGAAGATCCACAGAGCTCCTACGAGCAGTACTTC. As protein: CSVEDPQSSYEQYF.

The rearrangement links TRBV30 to TRBJ1-5; possible D gene TRBD1, 5 bases. The CDR3 has 15 residues. V lost 0 bases and J lost 1, with 10 bases in between. Germline CDR1 is GTSNPN and CDR2 is SVGIG (reference sequence). CDR3 residues: CAWSVTSGSNQPQHF. As DNA, the CDR3 is TGTGCCTGGAGTGTAACGTCAGGGAGCAATCAGCCCCAGCATTTT. The variable domain in full, completed from reference TRBV30 and TRBJ1-5, reads SQTIHQWPATLVQPVGSPLSLECTVEGTSNPNLYWYRQAAGRGLQLLFYSVGIGQISSEVPQNLSASRPQDRQFILSSKKLLLSDSGFYLCAWSVTSGSNQPQHFGDGTRLSIL.